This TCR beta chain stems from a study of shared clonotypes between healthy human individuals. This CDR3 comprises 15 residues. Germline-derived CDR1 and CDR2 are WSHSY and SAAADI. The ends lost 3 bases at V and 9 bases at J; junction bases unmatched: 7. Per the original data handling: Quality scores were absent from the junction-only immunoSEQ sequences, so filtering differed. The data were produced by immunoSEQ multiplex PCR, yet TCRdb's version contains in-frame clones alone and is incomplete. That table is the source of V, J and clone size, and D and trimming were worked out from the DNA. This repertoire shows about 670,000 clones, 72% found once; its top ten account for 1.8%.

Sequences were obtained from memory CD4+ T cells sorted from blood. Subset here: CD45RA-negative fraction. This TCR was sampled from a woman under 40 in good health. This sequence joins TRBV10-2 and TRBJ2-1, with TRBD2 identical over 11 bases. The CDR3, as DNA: TGCGCCAGCAGTGAACGACTAGCGGGAAGCAGTGAGCAGTTCTTC. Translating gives CASSERLAGSSEQFF.